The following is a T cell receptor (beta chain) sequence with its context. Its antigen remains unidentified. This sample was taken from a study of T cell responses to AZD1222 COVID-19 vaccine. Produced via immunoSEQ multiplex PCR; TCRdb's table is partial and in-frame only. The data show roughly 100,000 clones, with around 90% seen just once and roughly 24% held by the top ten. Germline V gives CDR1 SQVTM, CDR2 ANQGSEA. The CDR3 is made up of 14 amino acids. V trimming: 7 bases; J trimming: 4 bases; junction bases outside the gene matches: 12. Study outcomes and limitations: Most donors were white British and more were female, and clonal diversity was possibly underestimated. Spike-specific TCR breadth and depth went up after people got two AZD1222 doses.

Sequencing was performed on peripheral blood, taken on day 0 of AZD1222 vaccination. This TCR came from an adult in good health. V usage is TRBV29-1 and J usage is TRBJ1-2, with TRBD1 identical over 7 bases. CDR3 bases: TGCAGCGCGCAGGACAGGCCCGGGGGCTATGGCTACACCTTC. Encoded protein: CSAQDRPGGYGYTF.